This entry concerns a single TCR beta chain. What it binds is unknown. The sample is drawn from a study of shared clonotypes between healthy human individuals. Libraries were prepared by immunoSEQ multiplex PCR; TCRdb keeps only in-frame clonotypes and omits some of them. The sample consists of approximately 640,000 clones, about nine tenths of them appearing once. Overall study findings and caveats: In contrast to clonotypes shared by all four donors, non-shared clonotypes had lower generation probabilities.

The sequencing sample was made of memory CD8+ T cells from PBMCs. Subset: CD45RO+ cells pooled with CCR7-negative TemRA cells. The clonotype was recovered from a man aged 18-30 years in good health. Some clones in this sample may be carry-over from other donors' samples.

The CDR3 protein is CASGGPMNTEAFF. The CDR3 DNA reads TGTGCCAGCGGCGGGCCCATGAACACTGAAGCTTTCTTT. The chain couples TRBV28 to TRBJ1-1; D uncertain. Germline CDR1 and CDR2: MDHEN and SYDVKM. The CDR3 has 13 residues. V was trimmed by 8 bases and J by 0 bases, leaving 10 bases between them.